The present entry profiles one TCR beta chain with its context. Its antigen is still unknown. The table came from immunoSEQ multiplex PCR; TCRdb's copy has only in-frame clones and leaves some out. The table shows about 58,000 clones, with 84% occurring only once. These data are taken from a study of lymphopenia after photon versus proton radiotherapy. The germline gives CDR1 SGHNT, CDR2 YYREEE (reference sequence). V shed 4 bases and J shed 1 base, with 14 bases lying between them. The CDR3 is made up of 15 amino acids. Overall study results and limits: Under photons, naive T cells and diversity fell while effector/memory populations rose. Post-nadir diversity loss with photons came from oligoclonal expansion, particularly CD8+ Temra cells.

The specimen was peripheral blood, collected from a patient treated with proton-based radiotherapy. The receptor was isolated from a man aged 55 to 69 with pancreatic cancer. The chain joins TRBV5-4 to TRBJ2-5, with D unresolved. This CDR3 is CASSDNGRVQETQYF. The CDR3 region has the DNA TGTGCCAGCAGCGATAATGGACGGGTCCAAGAGACCCAGTACTTC.